This T cell receptor beta chain was captured by sequencing in a study of T cell repertoires in cytomegalovirus infection. The CDR3 covers 16 residues. Deletions cut 4 bases from V and 0 bases from J, with 10 bases between. Germline lookup yields CDR1 SGHTA and CDR2 FQGNSA. MiXCR, run by TCRdb on the reads, gives a single entry per CDR3 protein. The data hold roughly 250,000 distinct CDR3 sequences, with about 12% observed a single time. The sequenced material came from PBMCs. The TCR was taken from a human donor in good health (CMV status not recorded). Some clones in this sample may be carry-over from other donors' samples. The chain employs TRBV7-2 and TRBJ2-6, with a tentative D call TRBD1 (6 bases). The CDR3 loop is CASSSRGGSGANVLTF. CDR3 bases: TGTGCCAGCAGCTCTAGAGGGGGCTCTGGGGCCAACGTCCTGACTTTC.